This TCR beta chain came from a study of a mutant IDH1 vaccine in newly diagnosed glioma. In the study overall: Administration of eight vaccinations to patients took place in weeks 1, 3, 5, 7, 11, 15, 19, 23. Patients were started on vaccination 4-6 weeks after radiotherapy alone, or with temozolomide cycles.

Overall study results and limits: Induction of immune responses by the vaccine occurred in about 95% of patients.

The germline V gene has CDR1 SNHLY and CDR2 FYNNEI. Between the trimmed V and J ends, which lost 7 bases and 6 bases, there was a span of 18 bases. The CDR3 loop spans 15 amino acids. Comment on this clone: What it binds is unknown.

The method was immunoSEQ multiplex PCR; TCRdb's version includes in-frame clones alone and lacks a portion of them. The sample contains about 50,000 clones, around four fifths of which appear only once. The sample's time point: week 5, during vaccination. All doses held 300 ug of mutant IDH1 20-mer peptide, with topical imiquimod. Each astrocytoma in the donors was new, WHO grade 3 or 4, IDH1-mutant and ATRX-lost. Sequencing was performed on PBMCs, taken from a glioma patient whose treatment included an IDH1 peptide vaccine. The gene calls are TRBV2 and TRBJ2-2; perhaps D is TRBD1 or TRBD2 (5 bases each). This clonotype originated in a middle-aged man with glioma. CDR3 DNA sequence: TGTGCCAGCATGTGGGGAAGCCTGGGACCCGGGGAGCTGTTTTTT. As protein: CASMWGSLGPGELFF.